This T cell receptor beta chain originates from a study of OX40 agonist ivuxolimab in advanced cancers. About the research overall: Patients were dosed with the agonistic anti-OX40 (CD134) antibody ivuxolimab.

The method was immunoSEQ multiplex PCR; TCRdb's version includes in-frame clones alone and lacks a portion of them. This sample has roughly 96,000 clones, with about four fifths found just once. This CDR3 is built from 14 residues. CDR1 is LGHNA, CDR2 YNFKEQ, per germline. Trimming removed 0 bases from V and 14 bases from J, with 14 bases in between. The chain joins TRBV4-2 to TRBJ1-6; D is unresolved. Sequenced here: CD4+ or CD8+ T cells sorted from blood, sampled in a trial of the OX40 agonist ivuxolimab. This sequence was found in an adult with an advanced solid tumor such as melanoma, head and neck, liver or kidney cancer. CDR3 sequence (DNA): TGTGCCAGCAGCCAAGATGACGCGGCGGCTTCCCTCCACTTT. Its translation is CASSQDDAAASLHF.